This TCR beta chain is drawn from a study of Ad26.COV2.S vaccination and SARS-CoV-2 variants. This clone turned up a few times. Its antigen is still unknown. General study results and limits: The study found higher spike-specific TCR breadth in vaccine than placebo recipients.

CDR3 length equals 16 residues. Trimming took off 0 bases at V and 2 bases at J, with 12 bases between the two ends. Germline CDR1 is SGDLS and CDR2 is YYNGEE. The data were produced by immunoSEQ multiplex PCR, yet TCRdb's version contains in-frame clones alone and is incomplete. In the table there are some 180,000 clones, around nine tenths of which are singletons. This sequence originates from a human donor who had recovered from COVID-19. The chain is built from TRBV9 and TRBJ2-1; D possibly matches TRBD1 or TRBD2 (5 bases each). The starting material was peripheral blood, obtained after recovery from COVID-19. Here the CDR3 reads CASSVETGPTYNEQFF. CDR3 DNA sequence: TGTGCCAGCAGCGTAGAGACGGGGCCAACCTACAATGAGCAGTTCTTC.